Given below is one T cell receptor beta chain in context. Its target is unknown. The PCR used 60 Vbeta and 13 Jbeta primers. Profiled with immunoSEQ multiplex PCR; TCRdb holds only in-frame clones, not every one. The repertoire table contains more than 45,000 clones. The data were obtained in a study of cytomegalovirus exposure and HLA in healthy donors. Healthy bone marrow donors formed the donor group. Study-wide findings and caveats: The authors listed roughly 150 TCR beta chains as cytomegalovirus-associated.

The germline gives CDR1 LGHNA, CDR2 YSLEER. This CDR3 spans 16 amino acids. Unmatched junction bases numbered 17, after V lost 5 bases and J lost 7 bases. The clonotype originates from a male donor in good health and CMV-seronegative. Input material: PBMCs. The chain is built from TRBV4-3 and TRBJ2-7; 7 bases match TRBD1. CDR3 loop: CASSNSRGKGGGEQYF. CDR3 bases: TGCGCCAGCAGCAACAGCCGTGGGAAAGGGGGCGGAGAGCAGTACTTC.